Shown below are 14 T cell receptor beta chains from a single sample sequenced in a study of CD8 T cells in ankylosing spondylitis (TCRdb year 2017). Libraries came from 5' RACE. The run used an Illumina HiSeq 2500. TCRdb reworked the public reads: Q25 trimming with fastp, MiXCR clone assembly, productive beta chains retained. Rows with one shared CDR3 protein collapse into an entry with the most common genes and DNA. The sample records around 540,000 distinct CDR3 sequences, 10% to 15% of which are singletons. The ten largest clones take up about 6.5% of the sample. The paper's findings and limits, for the study overall: A TCR beta motif of several highly homologous amino acid variants appeared characteristic of blood from ankylosing spondylitis patients.

For these TCRs, the target antigens are not known. Sequences were obtained from blood, either unsorted or a sorted T cell fraction (not recorded which). Every receptor here comes from a male donor with ankylosing spondylitis.

This clonotype was detected ten times or more. The rearrangement links TRBV20-1 to TRBJ1-5, with a weak D call TRBD1 (5 bases). CDR3 size: 15 residues. CDR1 and CDR2 (germline): DFQATT, SNEGSKA (reference sequence). Between the trimmed V and J ends, which lost 0 bases and 6 bases, there was a span of 15 bases. CDR3 coding DNA: TGCAGTGCTAGAGAGAGGGCAGGGCGCCGTCAGCCCCAGCATTTT. Residues: CSARERAGRRQPQHF.

This chain links TRBV5-1 with TRBJ2-5; D assignment may be TRBD1 or TRBD2 (5 bases each). CDR1 SGHRS and CDR2 YFSETQ come from the germline V gene. V lost 4 bases to trimming and J lost 2 bases, with 15 bases between them. The CDR3 consists of 15 residues. In DNA form, the CDR3 reads TGCGCCAGCAGCCCGGTCGGGACCCAACAAGAGACCCAGTACTTC. Its protein is CASSPVGTQQETQYF.

Ten or more counts support this clonotype. This chain links TRBV29-1 with TRBJ2-3; D assignment may be TRBD1 or TRBD2 (5 bases each). In germline, CDR1 is SQVTM, CDR2 ANQGSEA. V was cut by 4 bases and J by 3 bases, with 11 bases left in between. The CDR3 totals 13 residues. CDR3 nucleotides: TGCAGCGTTGGTGAGGGGCCTACAGATACGCAGTATTTT. It yields the protein CSVGEGPTDTQYF.

The V call is TRBV20-1, the J call TRBJ2-7, with 7 bases lining up with TRBD1. CDR3 length: 12 amino acids. The V gene's germline CDR1 is DFQATT and CDR2 SNEGSKA (reference sequence). V was pared by 5 bases and J by 6 bases, with 7 bases of the junction left unmatched. CDR3 residues: CSAPQDRTEQYF. The CDR3 bases are TGCAGTGCTCCACAGGACAGGACCGAGCAGTACTTC.

This clonotype was recorded a few times. A read error may be the cause here, since a much bigger clone is one base away. The chain combines TRBV19 with TRBJ2-2, with TRBD1 matching 10 bases. Germline values: CDR1 LNHDA, CDR2 SQIVND (reference sequence). V dropped 3 bases and J dropped 6; count of bases not matched to a gene: 1. The CDR3 totals 14 residues. The chain's CDR3 is CASSMGQGSGELFF. The CDR3 nucleotides are TGTGCCAGTAGTATGGGACAGGGGTCCGGGGAGCTGTTTTTT.

This clonotype was picked up a small number of times. The chain joins TRBV24-1 to TRBJ2-5, with 10 bases matching TRBD1. V gave up 1 base and J gave up 1 base; unmatched junction bases: 2. The CDR3 totals 16 residues. The V gene's germline CDR1 is KGHDR and CDR2 SFDVKD. The CDR3 DNA reads TGTGCCACCAGTGATTTAAGGACAGGGGGCCAAGAGACCCAGTACTTC. Its protein is CATSDLRTGGQETQYF.

J is TRBJ2-7 and V is TRBV7-9; D call uncertain. From germline, CDR1 is SEHNR and CDR2 FQNEAQ (reference sequence). The germline V and J ends were trimmed by 6 bases and 6 bases, with 12 bases remaining between them. This CDR3 is built from 12 residues. The CDR3 DNA sequence: TGTGCCAGCAGGTCCCCCTGGGGCGAGCAGTACTTC. Its protein is CASRSPWGEQYF.

This clonotype has a handful of counts. V gene TRBV2 combines with J gene TRBJ2-1, with 11 positions matching TRBD2. Germline CDR1 reads SNHLY; CDR2 reads FYNNEI. Trimming cost V 7 bases and J 8 bases; bases outside gene matches: 13. The CDR3 is 16 amino acids. The CDR3 sequence is CASILYSGRAGDEQFF. For the CDR3, the DNA is TGTGCCAGCATTTTATATAGCGGGAGGGCCGGGGATGAGCAGTTCTTC. Drawing the rest from reference TRBV2 and TRBJ2-1, the complete variable domain is EPEVTQTPSHQVTQMGQEVILRCVPISNHLYFYWYRQILGQKVEFLVSFYNNEISEKSEIFDDQFSVERPDGSNFTLKIRSTKLEDSAMYFCASILYSGRAGDEQFFGPGTRLTVL.

In its sample, this clonotype was seen a few times. V is TRBV5-4 and J is TRBJ2-5, with 12 bases lining up with TRBD1. Germline V gene data show CDR1 as SGHNT and CDR2 as YYREEE (reference sequence). The CDR3 runs 16 residues. V lost 0 bases, J lost 5 bases, and 5 bases stayed unmatched. CDR3 in DNA: TGTGCCAGCAGCTTGGGGGGGACAGGGGGCGCGGAGACCCAGTACTTC. It codes for CASSLGGTGGAETQYF.

V and J are TRBV12-3 or TRBV12-4 and TRBJ1-1; TRBD1 is a possible D gene (5 bases). The CDR3 extends over 16 amino acids. Trimming stripped 4 bases from V and 2 bases from J, with 17 bases between. The CDR3 protein is CASSWGFGSVNTEAFF. As DNA, the CDR3 is TGTGCCAGCAGTTGGGGGTTCGGGTCGGTCAACACTGAAGCTTTCTTT.

This clonotype occurred a few times. V and J are TRBV3-1 and TRBJ1-2; 9 nucleotides align to TRBD1. Germline V gives CDR1 LGHDT, CDR2 YNNKEL (reference sequence). CDR3 size: 13 residues. V dropped 6 bases and J dropped 4; count of bases not matched to a gene: 3. CDR3 nucleotide sequence: TGTGCCAGCAGACCGGACAGGGGCTATGGCTACACCTTC. Translating it yields CASRPDRGYGYTF. Supplemented by reference TRBV3-1 and TRBJ1-2, the full variable domain reads DTAVSQTPKYLVTQMGNDKSIKCEQNLGHDTMYWYKQDSKKFLKIMFSYNNKELIINETVPNRFSPKSPDKAHLNLHINSLELGDSAVYFCASRPDRGYGYTFGSGTRLTVV.

This clonotype was observed many times. The genes are TRBV5-1 and TRBJ2-1; 11 bases are shared with TRBD2. Germline V gives CDR1 SGHRS, CDR2 YFSETQ. This CDR3 contains 14 residues. V gave up 5 bases and J gave up 8 bases; unmatched junction bases: 6. The CDR3 is CASSGLAGGDEQFF. In DNA, the CDR3 is TGCGCCAGCAGTGGGCTAGCGGGAGGCGATGAGCAGTTCTTC.

This clonotype appeared many times. V gene TRBV29-1 combines with J gene TRBJ2-3, with a possible D match to TRBD1 (6 bases). The CDR3 spans 13 residues. Trimming cost V 4 bases and J 5 bases, with 13 bases left between them. Germline CDR1 and CDR2: SQVTM and ANQGSEA. The CDR3 region is CSVVGEGVDTQYF. CDR3 DNA sequence: TGCAGCGTTGTGGGTGAGGGGGTAGATACGCAGTATTTT.

This clonotype came up a few times. This chain uses TRBV11-2 with TRBJ2-7, with D tentatively TRBD1 (6 bases). This CDR3 is 16 amino acids long. Germline V gene sequence: CDR1 SGHAT, CDR2 FQNNGV. V gave up 1 base and J gave up 2 bases, with 15 bases separating them. CDR3: CASSLGGPARAYEQYF. In nucleotides, the CDR3 is TGTGCCAGCAGCTTAGGGGGGCCGGCTAGGGCCTACGAGCAGTACTTC.